The clone carrying this T cell receptor beta chain appeared a few times. Using immunoSEQ multiplex PCR, the repertoire was profiled, and TCRdb retains in-frame clones only, with some absent. Of 1.5 million to 2.5 million clones listed, roughly 95% are singletons. The data originate from a study of shared clonotypes between healthy human individuals. The naive CD8 fraction comprised CD45RO-negative cells positively selected for CCR7 and excluded terminally differentiated effector memory CD45RA+ cells. With 3 bases clipped from V and 12 bases from J, the junction kept 5 bases outside the gene matches. This CDR3 region has 13 residues. Germline values: CDR1 MGHRA, CDR2 YSYEKL.

This chain links TRBV4-1 with TRBJ2-7; TRBD2 agrees at 13 bases. The sequence was collected from a man between 18 and 29 years old in good health. The sequenced sample was naive CD8+ T cells sorted from blood. CDR3 sequence reads: CASSQGTSGIVYF. The DNA for the CDR3 is TGCGCCAGCAGCCAGGGGACTAGCGGGATCGTGTACTTC.